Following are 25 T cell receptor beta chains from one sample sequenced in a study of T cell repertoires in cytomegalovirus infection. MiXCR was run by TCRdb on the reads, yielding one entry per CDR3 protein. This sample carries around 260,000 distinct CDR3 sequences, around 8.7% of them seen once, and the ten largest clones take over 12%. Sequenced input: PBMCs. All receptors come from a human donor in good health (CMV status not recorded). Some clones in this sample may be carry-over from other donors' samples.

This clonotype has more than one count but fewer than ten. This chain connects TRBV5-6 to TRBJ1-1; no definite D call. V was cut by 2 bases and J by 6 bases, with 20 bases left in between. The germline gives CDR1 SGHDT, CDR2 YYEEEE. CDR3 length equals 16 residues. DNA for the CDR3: TGTGCCAGCAGCTTCTGGCAGTCCGTCAGAACGGCTGAAGCTTTCTTT. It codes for CASSFWQSVRTAEAFF. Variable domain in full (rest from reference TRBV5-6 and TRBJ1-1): DAGVTQSPTHLIKTRGQQVTLRCSPKSGHDTVSWYQQALGQGPQFIFQYYEEEERQRGNFPDRFSGHQFPNYSSELNVNALLLGDSALYLCASSFWQSVRTAEAFFGQGTRLTVV.

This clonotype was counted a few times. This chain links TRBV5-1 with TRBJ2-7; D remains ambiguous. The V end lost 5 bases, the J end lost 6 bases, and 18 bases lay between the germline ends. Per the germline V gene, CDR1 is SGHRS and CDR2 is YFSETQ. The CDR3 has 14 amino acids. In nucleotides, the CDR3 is TGCGCCAGCAGGCCCCTTACCAGCGCTCGCGAGCAGTACTTC. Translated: CASRPLTSAREQYF.

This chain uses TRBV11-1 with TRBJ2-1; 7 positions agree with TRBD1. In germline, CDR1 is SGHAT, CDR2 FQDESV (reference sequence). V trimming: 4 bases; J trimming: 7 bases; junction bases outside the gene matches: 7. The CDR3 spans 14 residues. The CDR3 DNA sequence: TGTGCCAGCAGCTCTTCTACCAGGGGGAATGAGCAGTTCTTC. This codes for CASSSSTRGNEQFF.

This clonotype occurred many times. CDR3 DNA: TGTGCCAGCAGACCAGGGAATTCGAACACCGGGGAGCTGTTTTTT. Translated: CASRPGNSNTGELFF. The chain carries TRBV12-3 or TRBV12-4 and TRBJ2-2; D perhaps matches TRBD1 (5 bases). Trimming left V 6 bases short and J 0 bases short, with 11 bases between. The CDR3 extends over 15 amino acids.

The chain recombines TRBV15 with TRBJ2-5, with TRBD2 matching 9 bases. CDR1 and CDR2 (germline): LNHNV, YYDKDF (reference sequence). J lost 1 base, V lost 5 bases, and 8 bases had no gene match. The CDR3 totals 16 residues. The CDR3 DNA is TGTGCCACCAGCTTAAGCGGGGGGATACGCCAAGAGACCCAGTACTTC. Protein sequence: CATSLSGGIRQETQYF. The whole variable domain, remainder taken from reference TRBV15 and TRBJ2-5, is DAMVIQNPRYQVTQFGKPVTLSCSQTLNHNVMYWYQQKSSQAPKLLFHYYDKDFNNEADTPDNFQSRRPNTSFCFLDIRSPGLGDTAMYLCATSLSGGIRQETQYFGPGTRLLVL.

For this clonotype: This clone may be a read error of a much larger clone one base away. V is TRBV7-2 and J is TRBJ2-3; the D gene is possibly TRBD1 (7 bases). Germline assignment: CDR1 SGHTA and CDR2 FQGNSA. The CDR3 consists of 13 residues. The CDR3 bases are TGTGCCTGCAGCAGGGGGGTCCCCGATACGCAGTATTTT. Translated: CACSRGVPDTQYF.

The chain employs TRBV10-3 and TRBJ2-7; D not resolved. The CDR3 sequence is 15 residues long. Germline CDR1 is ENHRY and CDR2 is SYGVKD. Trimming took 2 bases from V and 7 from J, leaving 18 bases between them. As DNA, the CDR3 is TGTGCCATCAGTGAGAAAAGGGCAGGCGATGGGGAGCAGTACTTC. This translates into CAISEKRAGDGEQYF.

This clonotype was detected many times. The CDR3 DNA follows: TGTGCCAGCAGCCCTACGGGCTTGTCCCCCGGGGAGCTGTTTTTT. Protein product: CASSPTGLSPGELFF. This chain connects TRBV7-2 to TRBJ2-2; unclear D gene. The CDR3 length is 15 residues. CDR1 is SGHTA and CDR2 is FQGNSA in the germline V gene. The V end lost 5 bases, the J end lost 6 bases, and 16 bases lay between the germline ends.

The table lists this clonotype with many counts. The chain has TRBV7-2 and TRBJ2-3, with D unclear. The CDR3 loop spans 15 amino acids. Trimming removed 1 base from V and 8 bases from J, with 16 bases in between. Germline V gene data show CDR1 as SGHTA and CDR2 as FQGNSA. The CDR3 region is CASSLGSAAGSTQYF. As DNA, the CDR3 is TGTGCCAGCAGCTTAGGCTCGGCGGCCGGTTCTACGCAGTATTTT.

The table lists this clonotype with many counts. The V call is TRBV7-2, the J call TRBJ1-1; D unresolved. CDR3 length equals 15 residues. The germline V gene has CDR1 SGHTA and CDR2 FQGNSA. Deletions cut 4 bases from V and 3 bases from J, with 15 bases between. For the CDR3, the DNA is TGTGCCAGCAGCTCGCCTGATAGATGGGACACTGAAGCTTTCTTT. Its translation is CASSSPDRWDTEAFF. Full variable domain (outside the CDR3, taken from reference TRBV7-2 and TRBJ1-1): GAGVSQSPSNKVTEKGKDVELRCDPISGHTALYWYRQSLGQGLEFLIYFQGNSAPDKSGLPSDRFSAERTGGSVSTLTIQRTQQEDSAVYLCASSSPDRWDTEAFFGQGTRLTVV.

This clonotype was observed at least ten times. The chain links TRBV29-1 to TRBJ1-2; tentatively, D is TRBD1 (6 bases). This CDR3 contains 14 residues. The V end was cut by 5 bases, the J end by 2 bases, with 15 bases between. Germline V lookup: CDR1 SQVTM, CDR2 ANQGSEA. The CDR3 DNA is TGCAGCGTTCCCGACGGGGGCCTAAACTATGGCTACACCTTC. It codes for CSVPDGGLNYGYTF.

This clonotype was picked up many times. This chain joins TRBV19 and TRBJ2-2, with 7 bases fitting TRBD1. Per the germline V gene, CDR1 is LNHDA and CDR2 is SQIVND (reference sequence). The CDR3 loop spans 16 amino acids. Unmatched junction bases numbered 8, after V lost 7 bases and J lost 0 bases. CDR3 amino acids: CASTKTGTANTGELFF. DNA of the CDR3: TGTGCCAGTACCAAAACCGGGACAGCGAACACCGGGGAGCTGTTTTTT.

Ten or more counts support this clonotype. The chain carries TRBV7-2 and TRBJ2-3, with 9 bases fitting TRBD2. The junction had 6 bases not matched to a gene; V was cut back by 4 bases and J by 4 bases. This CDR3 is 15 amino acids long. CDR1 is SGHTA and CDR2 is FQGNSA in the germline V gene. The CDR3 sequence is CASSSAAGGSDTQYF. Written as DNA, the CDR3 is TGTGCCAGCAGCTCCGCAGCGGGGGGCTCAGATACGCAGTATTTT.

CDR3 DNA: TGTGCCAGTAGTATAGATCTCGGACAAGGATTTCAAGAGACCCAGTACTTC. This sequence encodes CASSIDLGQGFQETQYF. The chain recombines TRBV19 with TRBJ2-5; D possibly corresponds to TRBD1 (5 bases). CDR1 and CDR2 from the germline V gene are LNHDA and SQIVND (reference sequence). This CDR3 spans 17 amino acids. The germline V and J ends were trimmed by 0 bases and 2 bases, with 16 bases remaining between them.

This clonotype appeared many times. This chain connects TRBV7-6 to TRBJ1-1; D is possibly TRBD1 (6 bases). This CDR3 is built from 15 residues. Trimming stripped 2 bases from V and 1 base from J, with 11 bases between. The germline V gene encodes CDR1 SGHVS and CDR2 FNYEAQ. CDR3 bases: TGTGCCAGCAGCTTATCGCAGGGACAGAACACTGAAGCTTTCTTT. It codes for CASSLSQGQNTEAFF.

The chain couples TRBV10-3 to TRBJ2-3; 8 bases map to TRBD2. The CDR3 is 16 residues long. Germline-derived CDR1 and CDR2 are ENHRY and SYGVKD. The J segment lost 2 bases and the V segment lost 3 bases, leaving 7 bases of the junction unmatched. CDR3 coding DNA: TGTGCCATCAGTGAAGGAGGCGGGAGGTCCACAGATACGCAGTATTTT. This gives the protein CAISEGGGRSTDTQYF.

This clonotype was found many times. The CDR3 nucleotides read TGTGCCAGCAGCTTACGGTCGTTCCTAGGATACTACGAGCAGTACTTC. Protein: CASSLRSFLGYYEQYF. The chain links TRBV7-8 to TRBJ2-7, with D unclear. Trimming cost V 2 bases and J 3 bases, with 17 bases left between them. The CDR3 is 16 amino acids. Germline V gene sequence: CDR1 SGHVS, CDR2 FQNEAQ.

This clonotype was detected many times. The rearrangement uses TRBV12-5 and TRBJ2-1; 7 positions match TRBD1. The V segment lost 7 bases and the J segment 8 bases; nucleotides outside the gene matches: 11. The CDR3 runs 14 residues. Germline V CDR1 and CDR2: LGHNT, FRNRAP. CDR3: CASAPDRQWDEQFF. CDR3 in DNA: TGTGCTAGTGCCCCGGACAGGCAATGGGATGAGCAGTTCTTC.

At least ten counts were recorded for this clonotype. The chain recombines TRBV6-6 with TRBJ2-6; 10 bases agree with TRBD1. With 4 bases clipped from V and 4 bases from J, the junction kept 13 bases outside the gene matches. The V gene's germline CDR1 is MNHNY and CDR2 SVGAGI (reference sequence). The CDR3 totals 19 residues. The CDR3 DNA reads TGTGCCAGCAGTTCGTTTACGCCCGGGACAGGGGCCGGGGCCAACGTCCTGACTTTC. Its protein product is CASSSFTPGTGAGANVLTF.

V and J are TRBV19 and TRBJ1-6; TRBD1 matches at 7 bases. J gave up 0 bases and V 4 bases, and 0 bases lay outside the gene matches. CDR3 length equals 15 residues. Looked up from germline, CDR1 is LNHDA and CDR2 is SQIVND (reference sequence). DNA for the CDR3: TGTGCCAGTAGTACAGGGGGCTCCTATAATTCACCCCTCCACTTT. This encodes CASSTGGSYNSPLHF.

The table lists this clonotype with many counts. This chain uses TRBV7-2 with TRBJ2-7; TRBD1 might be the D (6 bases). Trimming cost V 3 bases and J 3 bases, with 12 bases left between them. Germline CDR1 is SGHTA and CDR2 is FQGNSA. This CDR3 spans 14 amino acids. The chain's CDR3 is CASSFTTGFYEQYF. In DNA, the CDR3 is TGTGCCAGCAGCTTTACGACAGGATTCTACGAGCAGTACTTC.

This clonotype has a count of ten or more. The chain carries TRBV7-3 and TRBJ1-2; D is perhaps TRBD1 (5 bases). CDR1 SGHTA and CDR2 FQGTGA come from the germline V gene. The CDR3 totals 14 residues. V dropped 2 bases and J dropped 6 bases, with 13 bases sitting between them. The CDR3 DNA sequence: TGTGCCAGCAGCTTAGGGCAGGGCAACCATGGCTACACCTTC. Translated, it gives CASSLGQGNHGYTF.

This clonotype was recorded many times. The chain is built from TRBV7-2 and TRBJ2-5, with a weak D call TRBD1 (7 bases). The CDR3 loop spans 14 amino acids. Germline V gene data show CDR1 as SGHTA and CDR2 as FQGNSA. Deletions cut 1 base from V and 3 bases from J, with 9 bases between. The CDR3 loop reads CASSLGGTEETQYF. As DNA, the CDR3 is TGTGCCAGCAGCTTAGGCGGGACAGAAGAGACCCAGTACTTC.

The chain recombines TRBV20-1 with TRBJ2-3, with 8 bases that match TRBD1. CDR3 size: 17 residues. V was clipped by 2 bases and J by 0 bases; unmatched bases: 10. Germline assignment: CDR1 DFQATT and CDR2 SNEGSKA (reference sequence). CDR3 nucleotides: TGCAGTGCTAGACTCCTCGGGACAGGTCTTAGCACAGATACGCAGTATTTT. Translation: CSARLLGTGLSTDTQYF.

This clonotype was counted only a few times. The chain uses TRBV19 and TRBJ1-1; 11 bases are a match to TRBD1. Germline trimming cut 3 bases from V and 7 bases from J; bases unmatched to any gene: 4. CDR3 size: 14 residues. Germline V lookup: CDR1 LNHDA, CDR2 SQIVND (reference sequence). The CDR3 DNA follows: TGTGCCAGTAGTATGGACAGGGGGCAAATTGAAGCTTTCTTT. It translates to CASSMDRGQIEAFF.